The rows below give T cell receptor beta chains drawn from one sample of a study of blood T cell repertoires in COVID-19. TCRdb's copy holds only in-frame clones and misses some; the assay was immunoSEQ multiplex PCR. The sample has about 100,000 clones, over 80% seen once; the top ten hold approximately 15%. The specimen sequenced was peripheral blood. The receptors here all came from a man aged 45-60 years with acute or convalescent COVID-19. The CDR3 runs from the conserved cysteine through the conserved F or W. A D gene is named only where the DNA matches it firmly. Only part of the rows carry a size: once, few, many, or a class if the clone is expanded.

V: TRBV5-4
J: TRBJ2-7
size: -
D: TRBD1
DNA: TGTGCCAGCAGCTCCCGGGACAGCTCCTACGAGCAGTACTTC
CDR3: CASSSRDSSYEQYF

V: TRBV2
J: TRBJ1-1
size: -
D: -
DNA: TGTGCCAGCAGTGGGGAGTGGAGAACTGAAGCTTTCTTT
CDR3: CASSGEWRTEAFF

V: TRBV7-9
J: TRBJ1-1
size: -
D: -
DNA: TGTGCCAGCAAGAGCGGGGTGACGGACATGAACACTGAAGCTTTCTTT
CDR3: CASKSGVTDMNTEAFF

V: TRBV27
J: TRBJ2-2
size: -
D: TRBD2
DNA: TGTGCCAGCAGTTTGCCTAGCGGGGGGGCCGGAACCGGGGAGCTGTTTTTT
CDR3: CASSLPSGGAGTGELFF

V: TRBV4-1
J: TRBJ1-2
size: -
D: -
DNA: TGCGCCAGCAGCCAAGAGACTTTAGAGGGTACCAACTATGGCTACACCTTC
CDR3: CASSQETLEGTNYGYTF

V: TRBV12-5
J: TRBJ2-3
size: -
D: -
DNA: TGTGCTAGTGCCCAGGACTATAGCACAGATACGCAGTATTTT
CDR3: CASAQDYSTDTQYF

V: TRBV27
J: TRBJ1-2
size: -
D: -
DNA: TGTGCCAGTAGTACGACGGGATTTCATGGCTACACCTTC
CDR3: CASSTTGFHGYTF

V: TRBV2
J: TRBJ2-7
size: -
D: TRBD1
DNA: TGTGCCAGCAGGAAAGACAGGGGTAACTCCTACGAGCAGTACTTC
CDR3: CASRKDRGNSYEQYF

V: TRBV5-4
J: TRBJ1-6
size: -
D: TRBD1
DNA: TGTGCCAGCAGGTCCGGGACAGGGAAGTCACCCCTCCACTTT
CDR3: CASRSGTGKSPLHF

V: TRBV7-6
J: TRBJ1-1
size: -
D: -
DNA: TGTGCCAGCAGCTCTCAGACAGTGTCCCAGAACACTGAAGCTTTCTTT
CDR3: CASSSQTVSQNTEAFF

V: TRBV21-1
J: TRBJ1-5
size: -
D: -
DNA: TGTGCCAGCAGCAACGATCCTCTCCGGGACAGGGAAGATCGCAATCAGCCCCAGCATTTT
CDR3: CASSNDPLRDREDRNQPQHF

V: TRBV5-4
J: TRBJ1-1
size: -
D: -
DNA: TGTGCCAGCAGTCCCGGGACACCGAACACTGAAGCTTTCTTT
CDR3: CASSPGTPNTEAFF

V: TRBV11-1
J: TRBJ2-7
size: -
D: -
DNA: TGTGCCAGCAGCTTAAACTCTGGCGAGCAGTACTTC
CDR3: CASSLNSGEQYF

V: TRBV4-3
J: TRBJ2-7
size: -
D: -
DNA: TGCGCCAGCAGCCAAGTAGTAGACAAGTACTACGAGCAGTACTTC
CDR3: CASSQVVDKYYEQYF

V: TRBV29-1
J: TRBJ2-2
size: -
D: -
DNA: TGCAGCGTTACAGACGCCACCGGGGAGCTGTTTTTT
CDR3: CSVTDATGELFF

V: TRBV29-1
J: TRBJ2-2
size: once
D: TRBD1
DNA: TGCAGCGCTCTGACAGGGGGCGAGACCGGGGAGCTGTTTTTT
CDR3: CSALTGGETGELFF

V: TRBV6-1
J: TRBJ1-3
size: -
D: -
DNA: TGTGCCAGCAGCCAACTAGGGGGATCTGGAAACACCATATATTTT
CDR3: CASSQLGGSGNTIYF

V: TRBV5-4
J: TRBJ2-6
size: -
D: -
DNA: TGTGCCAATTCCGCCGGGGGGGCCAACGTCCTGACTTTC
CDR3: CANSAGGANVLTF

V: TRBV19
J: TRBJ2-7
size: -
D: -
DNA: TGTGCCAGTAGTAGGGGACACCCCTACGAGCAGTACTTC
CDR3: CASSRGHPYEQYF

V: TRBV6-5
J: TRBJ1-2
size: -
D: TRBD1
DNA: TGTGCCAGCGGACAGGCCGCAGGAGGCTACACCTTC
CDR3: CASGQAAGGYTF

V: TRBV5-1
J: TRBJ1-4
size: -
D: -
DNA: TGCGCCAGCAGCTTGGTGGGCAGGGAGGAGGAAAAACTGTTTTTT
CDR3: CASSLVGREEEKLFF

V: TRBV18
J: TRBJ1-1
size: -
D: -
DNA: TGTGCCAGCTCACCAAGATCAGGGAACACTGAAGCTTTCTTT
CDR3: CASSPRSGNTEAFF

V: TRBV29-1
J: TRBJ1-3
size: -
D: -
DNA: TGCAGCGCCACCGACGGGGGTGCTGGAAACACCATATATTTT
CDR3: CSATDGGAGNTIYF

V: TRBV5-4
J: TRBJ1-4
size: -
D: -
DNA: TGTGCCAGCAGCTTTAAGCCCCCTGGGAGGGAGGAAAAACTGTTTTTT
CDR3: CASSFKPPGREEKLFF

V: TRBV11-3
J: TRBJ2-2
size: -
D: -
DNA: TGTGCCAGCAGCTTAGGCACAGGGCCCGACACCGGGGAGCTGTTTTTT
CDR3: CASSLGTGPDTGELFF

V: TRBV2
J: TRBJ2-3
size: -
D: -
DNA: TGTGCCAGCAGTGAGGACAGTTCGGCAGATACGCAGTATTTT
CDR3: CASSEDSSADTQYF

V: TRBV11-2
J: TRBJ2-4
size: -
D: -
DNA: TGTGCCAGCAGCCCGTGGGCGGCCAAAAACATTCAGTACTTC
CDR3: CASSPWAAKNIQYF

V: TRBV7-9
J: TRBJ1-1
size: -
D: TRBD1
DNA: TGTGCCAGCAGCTTAGTAGGACAGGGGAGGATGAACACTGAAGCTTTCTTT
CDR3: CASSLVGQGRMNTEAFF

V: TRBV27
J: TRBJ2-1
size: -
D: -
DNA: TGTGCCAGCAGTGTCAGACTATATCCATACAATGAGCAGTTCTTC
CDR3: CASSVRLYPYNEQFF

V: TRBV19
J: TRBJ1-1
size: -
D: -
DNA: TGTGCCAGTAGTACTAAAACTTTTCTACAGGGTCGTAGGAACACTGAAGCTTTCTTT
CDR3: CASSTKTFLQGRRNTEAFF

V: TRBV4-1
J: TRBJ2-7
size: -
D: -
DNA: TGCGCCAGCAGCCCAGCCAACACACAGGGATACGAGCAGTACTTC
CDR3: CASSPANTQGYEQYF

V: TRBV16
J: TRBJ2-7
size: -
D: TRBD1
DNA: TGTGCCAGCAGCCCAGTGACAGGGCCCTACGAGCAGTACTTC
CDR3: CASSPVTGPYEQYF

V: TRBV18
J: TRBJ2-1
size: once
D: -
DNA: TGTGCCAGCTCATTACAGGCCGTCAATGAGCAGTTCTTC
CDR3: CASSLQAVNEQFF

V: TRBV5-1
J: TRBJ1-1
size: -
D: -
DNA: TGCGCCAGCAGGTACGGACAGTTCATGAACACTGAAGCTTTCTTT
CDR3: CASRYGQFMNTEAFF

V: TRBV9
J: TRBJ2-1
size: -
D: TRBD2
DNA: TGTGCCAGCAGCGGCGAGCGGGGGGGCATCTACAATGAGCAGTTCTTC
CDR3: CASSGERGGIYNEQFF

V: TRBV5-1
J: TRBJ1-5
size: -
D: TRBD1
DNA: TGCGCCAGCAGCTTCAACGGACAGGATCAGCCCCAGCATTTT
CDR3: CASSFNGQDQPQHF

V: TRBV5-1
J: TRBJ2-7
size: -
D: TRBD2
DNA: TGCGCCAGCAGCTTGGGAGTAGCGGGGACGTACTACGAGCAGTACTTC
CDR3: CASSLGVAGTYYEQYF